The T cell receptor beta chain described here comes from a study of control samples from healthy donors and cancer patients. Assay: immunoSEQ multiplex PCR; the TCRdb copy retains only in-frame clones and omits some. The table records approximately 230,000 clones, roughly four fifths of them present only once. This CDR3 is built from 16 residues. Trimming removed 2 bases from V and 1 base from J, with 9 bases in between. CDR1 and CDR2 from the germline V gene are KGHSH and LQKENI. Sequenced sample: PBMCs. The receptor was isolated from a woman aged 60-70 years with lung cancer. The V gene is TRBV18, the J gene TRBJ1-6; D unresolved. CDR3 loop: CASSPRQGSYNSPLHF. The CDR3 region has the DNA TGTGCCAGCTCACCAAGACAAGGGTCCTATAATTCACCCCTCCACTTT.